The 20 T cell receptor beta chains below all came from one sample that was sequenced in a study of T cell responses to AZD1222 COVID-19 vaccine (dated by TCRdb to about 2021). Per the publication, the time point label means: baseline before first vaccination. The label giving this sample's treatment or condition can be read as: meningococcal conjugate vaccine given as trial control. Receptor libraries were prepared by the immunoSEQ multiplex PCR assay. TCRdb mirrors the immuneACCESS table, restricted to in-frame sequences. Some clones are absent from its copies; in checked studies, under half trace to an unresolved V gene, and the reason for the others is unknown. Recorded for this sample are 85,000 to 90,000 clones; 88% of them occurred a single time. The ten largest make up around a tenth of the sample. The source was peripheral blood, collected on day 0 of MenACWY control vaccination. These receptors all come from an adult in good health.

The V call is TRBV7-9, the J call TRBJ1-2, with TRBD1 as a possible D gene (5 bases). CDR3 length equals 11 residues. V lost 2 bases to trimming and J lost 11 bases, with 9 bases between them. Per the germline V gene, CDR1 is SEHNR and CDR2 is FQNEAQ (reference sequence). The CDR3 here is CASSLQGEYTF. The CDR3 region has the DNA TGTGCCAGCAGCTTACAAGGGGAGTACACCTTC.

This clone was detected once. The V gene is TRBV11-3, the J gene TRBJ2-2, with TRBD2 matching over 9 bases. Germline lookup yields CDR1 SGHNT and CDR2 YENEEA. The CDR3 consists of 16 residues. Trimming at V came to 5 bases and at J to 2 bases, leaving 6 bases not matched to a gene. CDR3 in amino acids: CASSLLAGDNTGELFF. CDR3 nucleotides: TGTGCCAGCAGCCTATTAGCGGGGGACAACACCGGGGAGCTGTTTTTT.

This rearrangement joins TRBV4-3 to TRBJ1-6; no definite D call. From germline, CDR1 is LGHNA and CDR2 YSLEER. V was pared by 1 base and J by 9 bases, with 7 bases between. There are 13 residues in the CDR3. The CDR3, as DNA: TGCGCCAGCAGCCAAGTGAAGGGTTCACCCCTCCACTTT. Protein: CASSQVKGSPLHF.

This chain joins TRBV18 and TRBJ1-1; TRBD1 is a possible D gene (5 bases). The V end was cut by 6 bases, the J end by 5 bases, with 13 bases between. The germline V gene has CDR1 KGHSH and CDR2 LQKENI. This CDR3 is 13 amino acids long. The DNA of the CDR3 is TGTGCCAGCTCGTGGAGGGGTGAGACTGAAGCTTTCTTT. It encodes CASSWRGETEAFF.

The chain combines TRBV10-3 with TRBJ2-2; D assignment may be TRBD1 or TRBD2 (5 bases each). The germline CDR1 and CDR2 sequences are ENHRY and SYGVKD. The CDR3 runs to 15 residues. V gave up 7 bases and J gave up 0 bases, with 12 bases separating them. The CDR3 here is CAITGTGANTGELFF. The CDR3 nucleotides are TGTGCCATCACTGGGACCGGAGCGAACACCGGGGAGCTGTTTTTT.

As DNA, the CDR3 is TGTGCCTGGAGTGTAAGGCAGGGGCTAACTGAAGCTTTCTTT. Amino acids: CAWSVRQGLTEAFF. The genes are TRBV30 and TRBJ1-1, with D perhaps TRBD1 (6 bases). Per germline, CDR1 GTSNPN and CDR2 SVGIG (reference sequence). The CDR3 contains 14 residues. The V and J ends lost 0 bases and 5 bases respectively, with 13 bases between them.

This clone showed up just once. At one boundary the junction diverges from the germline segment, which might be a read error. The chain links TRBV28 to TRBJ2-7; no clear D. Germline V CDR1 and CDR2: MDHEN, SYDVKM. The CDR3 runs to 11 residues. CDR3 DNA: TGTGCCAGCAGTTTAGAAAACACCATTAACTTC. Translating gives CASSLENTINF.

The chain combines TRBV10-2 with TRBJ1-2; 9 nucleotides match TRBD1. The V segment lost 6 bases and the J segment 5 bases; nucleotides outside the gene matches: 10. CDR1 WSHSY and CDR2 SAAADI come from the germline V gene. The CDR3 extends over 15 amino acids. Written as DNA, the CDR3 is TGCGCCAGCAGCGAGACAGGGGGTAGAGAGTATGGCTACACCTTC. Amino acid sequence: CASSETGGREYGYTF.

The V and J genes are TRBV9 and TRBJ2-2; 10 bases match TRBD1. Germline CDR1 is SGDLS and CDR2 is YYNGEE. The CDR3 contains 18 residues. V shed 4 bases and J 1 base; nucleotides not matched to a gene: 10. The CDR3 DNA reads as TGTGCCAGCAGCAAGGGACAGGGGTCCCTCCAGAACACCGGGGAGCTGTTTTTT. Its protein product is CASSKGQGSLQNTGELFF. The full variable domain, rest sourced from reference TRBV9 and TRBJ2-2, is DSGVTQTPKHLITATGQRVTLRCSPRSGDLSVYWYQQSLDQGLQFLIQYYNGEERAKGNILERFSAQQFPDLHSELNLSSLELGDSALYFCASSKGQGSLQNTGELFFGEGSRLTVL.

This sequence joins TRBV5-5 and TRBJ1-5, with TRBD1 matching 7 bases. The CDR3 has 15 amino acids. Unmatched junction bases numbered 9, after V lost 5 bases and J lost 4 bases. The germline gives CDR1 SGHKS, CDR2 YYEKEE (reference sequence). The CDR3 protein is CASSSGTERNQPQHF. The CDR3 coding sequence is TGTGCCAGCAGTTCCGGGACAGAAAGGAATCAGCCCCAGCATTTT.

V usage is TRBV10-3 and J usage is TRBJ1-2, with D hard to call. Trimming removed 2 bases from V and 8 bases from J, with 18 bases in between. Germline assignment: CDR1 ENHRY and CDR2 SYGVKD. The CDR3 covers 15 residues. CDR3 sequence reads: CAISEGRQENRGYTF. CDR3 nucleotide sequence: TGTGCCATCAGTGAGGGACGGCAGGAGAATAGGGGCTACACCTTC.

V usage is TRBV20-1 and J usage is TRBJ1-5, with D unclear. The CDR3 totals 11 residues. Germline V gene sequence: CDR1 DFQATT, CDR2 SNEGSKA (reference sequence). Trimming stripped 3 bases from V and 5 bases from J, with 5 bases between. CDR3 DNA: TGCAGTGCTAGTCGGGATCAGCCCCAGCATTTT. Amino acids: CSASRDQPQHF.

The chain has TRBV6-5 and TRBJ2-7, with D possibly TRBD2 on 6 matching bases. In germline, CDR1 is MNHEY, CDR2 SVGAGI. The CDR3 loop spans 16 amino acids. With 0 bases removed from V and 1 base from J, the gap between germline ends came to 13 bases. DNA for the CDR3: TGTGCCAGCAGTTACTCGGAAGGCGGGAAATCCTACGAGCAGTACTTC. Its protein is CASSYSEGGKSYEQYF.

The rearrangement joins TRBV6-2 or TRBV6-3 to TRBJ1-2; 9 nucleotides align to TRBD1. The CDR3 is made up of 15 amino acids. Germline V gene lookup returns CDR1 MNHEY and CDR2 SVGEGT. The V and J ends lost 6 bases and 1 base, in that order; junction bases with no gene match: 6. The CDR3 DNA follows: TGTGCCAGCAGCACCGGGACAGGGCTTAACTATGGCTACACCTTC. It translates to CASSTGTGLNYGYTF.

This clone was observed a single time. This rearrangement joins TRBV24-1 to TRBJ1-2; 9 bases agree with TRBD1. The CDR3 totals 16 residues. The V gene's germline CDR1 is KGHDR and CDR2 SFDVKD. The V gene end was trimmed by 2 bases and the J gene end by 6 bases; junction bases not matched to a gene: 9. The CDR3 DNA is TGTGCCACCAGTGATTCTCCGGGACAGGGAGTCGATGGCTACACCTTC. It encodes CATSDSPGQGVDGYTF.

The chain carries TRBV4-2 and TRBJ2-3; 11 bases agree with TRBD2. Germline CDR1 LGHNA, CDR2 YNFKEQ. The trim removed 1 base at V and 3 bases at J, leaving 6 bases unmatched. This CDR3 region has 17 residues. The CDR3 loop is CASSQVSLAGGTDTQYF. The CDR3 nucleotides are TGTGCCAGCAGCCAAGTGAGTTTAGCGGGGGGGACAGATACGCAGTATTTT.

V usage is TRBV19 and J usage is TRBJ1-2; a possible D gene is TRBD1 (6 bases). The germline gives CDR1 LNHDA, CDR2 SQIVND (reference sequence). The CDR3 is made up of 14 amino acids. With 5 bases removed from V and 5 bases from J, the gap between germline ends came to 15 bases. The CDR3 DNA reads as TGTGCCAGTAGTGGACAGTCTGGATTATATGGCTACACCTTC. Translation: CASSGQSGLYGYTF.

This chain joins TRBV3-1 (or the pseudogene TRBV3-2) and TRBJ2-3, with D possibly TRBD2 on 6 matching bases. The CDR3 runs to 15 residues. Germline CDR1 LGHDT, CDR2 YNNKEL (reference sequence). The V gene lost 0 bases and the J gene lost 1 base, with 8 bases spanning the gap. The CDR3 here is CASSQDVAGTDTQYF. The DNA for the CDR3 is TGTGCCAGCAGCCAAGACGTAGCGGGCACAGATACGCAGTATTTT.

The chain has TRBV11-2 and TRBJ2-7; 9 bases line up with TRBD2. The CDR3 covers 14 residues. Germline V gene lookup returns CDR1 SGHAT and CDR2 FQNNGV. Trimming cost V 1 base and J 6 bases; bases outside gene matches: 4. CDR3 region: CASSLVGSGGEQYF. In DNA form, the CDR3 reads TGTGCCAGCAGCTTAGTCGGTAGCGGGGGCGAGCAGTACTTC.

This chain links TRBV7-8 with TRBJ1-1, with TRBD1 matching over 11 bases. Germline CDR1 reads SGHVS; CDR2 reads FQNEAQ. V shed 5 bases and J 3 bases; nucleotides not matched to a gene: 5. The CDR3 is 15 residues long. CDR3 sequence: CASSHLGQGDTEAFF. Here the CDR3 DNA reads TGTGCCAGCAGCCACTTGGGACAGGGGGACACTGAAGCTTTCTTT.